This T cell receptor (beta chain) came from a study of shared clonotypes between healthy human individuals. Generated by immunoSEQ multiplex PCR, the TCRdb table keeps only in-frame clones and is missing some. The repertoire has about 680,000 clones, roughly 78% of them found once; the top ten carry less than 2%. Germline CDR1 is SGHTA and CDR2 is FQGNSA. The CDR3 has 16 amino acids. V gave up 3 bases and J gave up 7 bases; unmatched junction bases: 14. Sequencing used memory CD4+ T cells sorted from blood. Specified subset: CD45RA-negative fraction. The receptor was derived from a woman aged 30 to 39 in good health. The chain is built from TRBV7-2 and TRBJ2-5; 7 nucleotides align to TRBD2. CDR3 bases: TGTGCCAGCAGCTTTAAGACTAGCACCCCCGAGGGGACCCAGTACTTC. This translates into CASSFKTSTPEGTQYF.